Here is one TCR beta chain with its context. What it recognizes is unknown. This entry belongs to a study of T-cell reconstitution after alpha-beta-depleted transplantation in children. Broader study findings: Roughly two months post-transplant, alpha-beta T cells reportedly originated from several hundred graft clones that had expanded. Recipient T cells and thymic progenitors that survived were the source of the high TCRbeta diversity seen at day 60 in some patients. Newly produced T cells mostly provided counts and TCRbeta diversity after one year, as hyperexpanded clones declined.

Researchers prepared the TCRbeta library using unique molecular identifiers, the study reports. TCRdb processed the PCR reads anew with MiXCR; each CDR3 protein has one entry. The sample shows about 980,000 distinct CDR3 sequences, under 30% of them seen only once. The V gene lost 1 base and the J gene lost 0 bases, with 11 bases spanning the gap. Germline CDR1 reads SGHRS; CDR2 reads YFSETQ. The CDR3 has 17 residues. V gene TRBV5-1 combines with J gene TRBJ2-6; D not resolved. This specimen was PBMCs, mostly from graft donor cells, taken 360 days after TCRalphabeta/CD19-depleted stem cell transplant. This TCR was sampled from a boy younger than two who had a stem cell transplant for SCID, so the T cells may come from the graft donor. CDR3 coding DNA: TGCGCCAGCAGCTTGATGTACGTGGGCTCTGGGGCCAACGTCCTGACTTTC. This sequence encodes CASSLMYVGSGANVLTF.